Presented here are 9 T cell receptor beta chains from one specimen sequenced in a study of cytomegalovirus exposure and HLA in healthy donors. The PCR employed 60 Vbeta primers together with 13 Jbeta primers. Assay used: immunoSEQ multiplex PCR; TCRdb lists only in-frame clones, some missing. The repertoire holds about 87,000 clones, with more than 70% as singletons. The sample was PBMCs. The receptors stem from a woman aged 40 to 55 in good health and CMV-seronegative.

The gene calls are TRBV5-6 and TRBJ1-2; TRBD1 aligns across 10 bases. The CDR3 runs 16 residues. J lost 7 bases, V lost 1 base, and 10 bases had no gene match. The germline CDR1 and CDR2 sequences are SGHDT and YYEEEE. The CDR3 here is CASSLFTGTGAGGYTF. The CDR3 DNA follows: TGTGCCAGCAGCTTGTTTACCGGGACAGGGGCCGGTGGCTACACCTTC.

The CDR3 bases are TGTGCCTGGAGGAACGGGAACACTGAAGCTTTCTTT. Translation: CAWRNGNTEAFF. The chain joins TRBV30 to TRBJ1-1; D remains ambiguous. The CDR3 runs to 12 residues. CDR1 and CDR2 (germline): GTSNPN, SVGIG (reference sequence). The V end was cut by 3 bases, the J end by 1 base, with 6 bases between.

This clone was seen a few times. This chain joins TRBV11-3 and TRBJ1-3, with 8 bases that match TRBD1. The CDR3 consists of 15 residues. Losses at the gene ends were 4 bases for V and 4 bases for J; bases not matched to a gene: 6. CDR1 SGHNT and CDR2 YENEEA come from the germline V gene. CDR3 in amino acids: CASSSYRDRGNTIYF. In DNA, the CDR3 is TGTGCCAGCAGCTCATACCGGGACAGGGGAAACACCATATATTTT.

The chain has TRBV7-3 and TRBJ2-1, with 10 nucleotides matching TRBD2. Germline loops: CDR1 SGHTA, CDR2 FQGTGA. V was clipped by 3 bases and J by 4 bases; unmatched bases: 6. The CDR3 runs to 16 residues. CDR3 bases: TGTGCCAGCAGCTTGACCGTAGCGGGGGGTTACAATGAGCAGTTCTTC. Translation: CASSLTVAGGYNEQFF. The variable domain in full, with the rest retrieved from reference TRBV7-3 and TRBJ2-1, is GAGVSQTPSNKVTEKGKYVELRCDPISGHTALYWYRQSLGQGPEFLIYFQGTGAADDSGLPNDRFFAVRPEGSVSTLKIQRTERGDSAVYLCASSLTVAGGYNEQFFGPGTRLTVL.

The rearrangement uses TRBV7-6 and TRBJ2-1; TRBD1 aligns across 7 bases. Trimming removed 3 bases from V and 6 bases from J; junction bases left unmatched: 5. CDR3 size: 14 residues. Germline V gives CDR1 SGHVS, CDR2 FNYEAQ. The CDR3 DNA reads as TGTGCCAGCAGCTTCGGACAGGACGGCAATGAGCAGTTCTTC. This gives the protein CASSFGQDGNEQFF.

V is TRBV5-8 and J is TRBJ2-1; the D gene is possibly TRBD2 (7 bases). Trimming left V 0 bases short and J 3 bases short, with 13 bases between. Per germline, CDR1 SGHTS and CDR2 YDEGEE. The CDR3 is made up of 16 amino acids. The CDR3 loop reads CASSLGNRDYYNEQFF. CDR3 coding DNA: TGTGCCAGCAGCTTGGGAAACAGGGACTACTACAATGAGCAGTTCTTC.

V and J are TRBV4-2 and TRBJ1-2, with 7 bases fitting TRBD1. This CDR3 spans 14 amino acids. V lost 1 base and J lost 5; bases outside the gene matches: 4. Germline CDR1 and CDR2: LGHNA and YNFKEQ. The CDR3 loop reads CASSQGLQGYGYTF. The CDR3 coding sequence is TGTGCCAGCAGCCAAGGCCTACAGGGGTATGGCTACACCTTC.

This clone came up a few times. The chain uses TRBV27 and TRBJ1-1; D uncertain. Trimming stripped 1 base from V and 1 base from J, with 10 bases between. Germline loops: CDR1 MNHEY, CDR2 SMNVEV (reference sequence). This CDR3 spans 15 amino acids. CDR3 residues: CASSLFSLQNTEAFF. In DNA form, the CDR3 reads TGTGCCAGCAGTTTATTTAGTCTGCAGAACACTGAAGCTTTCTTT.

The count of this clone is one. The rearrangement uses TRBV5-1 and TRBJ2-1, with D perhaps TRBD1 (5 bases). The CDR3 is 15 amino acids. Germline assignment: CDR1 SGHRS and CDR2 YFSETQ. V lost 0 bases to trimming and J lost 3 bases, with 10 bases between them. The CDR3 sequence: CASSLVTGDYNEQFF. CDR3 DNA sequence: TGCGCCAGCAGCTTGGTAACAGGTGACTACAATGAGCAGTTCTTC.